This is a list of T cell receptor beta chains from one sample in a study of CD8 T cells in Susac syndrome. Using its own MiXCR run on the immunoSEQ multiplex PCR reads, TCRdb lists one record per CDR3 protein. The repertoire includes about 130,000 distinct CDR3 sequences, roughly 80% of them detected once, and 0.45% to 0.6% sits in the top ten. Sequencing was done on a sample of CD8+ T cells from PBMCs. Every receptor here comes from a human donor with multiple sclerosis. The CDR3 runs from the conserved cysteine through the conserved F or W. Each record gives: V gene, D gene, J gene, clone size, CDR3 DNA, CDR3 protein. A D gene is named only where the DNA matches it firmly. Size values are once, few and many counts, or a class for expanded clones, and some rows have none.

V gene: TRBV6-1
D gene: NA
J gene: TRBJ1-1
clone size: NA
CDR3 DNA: TGTGCCAGCAGTGAATGGGGGGGCAGCAACACTGAAGCTTTCTTT
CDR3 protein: CASSEWGGSNTEAFF

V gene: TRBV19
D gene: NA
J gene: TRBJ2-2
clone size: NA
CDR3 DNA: TGTGCCAGTAACTTTGCAGCGAACACCGGGGAGCTGTTTTTT
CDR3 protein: CASNFAANTGELFF

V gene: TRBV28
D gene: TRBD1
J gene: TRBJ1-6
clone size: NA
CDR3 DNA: TGTGCCAGCAGTTCTCTTAGCGGGACAGGGCAGTTTTCACCCCTCCACTTT
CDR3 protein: CASSSLSGTGQFSPLHF

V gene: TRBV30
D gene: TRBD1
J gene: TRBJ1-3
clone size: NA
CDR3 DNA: TGTGCCTGGAGTGGGGCAGGGGGATCTGGAAACACCATATATTTT
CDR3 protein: CAWSGAGGSGNTIYF

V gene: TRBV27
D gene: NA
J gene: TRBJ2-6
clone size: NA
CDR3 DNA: TGTGCCAGCACCAATTTACTACTAGTGGGGGCCAACGTCCTGACTTTC
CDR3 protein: CASTNLLLVGANVLTF

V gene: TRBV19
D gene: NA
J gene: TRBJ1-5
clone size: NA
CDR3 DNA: TGTGCCAGTAGTATCTATGTGTGGGGCGGAAATCAGCCCCAGCATTTT
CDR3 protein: CASSIYVWGGNQPQHF

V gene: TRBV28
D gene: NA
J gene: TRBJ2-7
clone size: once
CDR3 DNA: TGTGCCAGCAGTTTGCCGGGGACCTACGAGCAGTACTTC
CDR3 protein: CASSLPGTYEQYF

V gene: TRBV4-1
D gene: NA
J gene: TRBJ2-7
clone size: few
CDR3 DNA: TGCGCCAGCAGCCAAGACAGAAACTACGAGCAGTACTTC
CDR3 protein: CASSQDRNYEQYF

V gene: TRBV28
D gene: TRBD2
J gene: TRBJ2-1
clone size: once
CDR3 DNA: TGTGCCAGCAGCCCACTAGCGGGGATAAACAATGAGCAGTTCTTC
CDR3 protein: CASSPLAGINNEQFF

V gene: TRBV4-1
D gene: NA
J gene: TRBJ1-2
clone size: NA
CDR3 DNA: TGCGCCAGCAGCCAAGATGTGGGTGGCTACACCTTC
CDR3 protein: CASSQDVGGYTF

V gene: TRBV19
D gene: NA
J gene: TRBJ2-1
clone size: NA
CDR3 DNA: TGTGCCAGTAGTATTATGCCAGGGCCGAATGAGCAGTTCTTC
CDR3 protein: CASSIMPGPNEQFF

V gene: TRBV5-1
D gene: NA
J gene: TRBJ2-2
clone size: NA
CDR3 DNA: TGCGCCAGCAGCTTGGGGTTGGGGCCCCACACCGGGGAGCTGTTTTTT
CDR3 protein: CASSLGLGPHTGELFF

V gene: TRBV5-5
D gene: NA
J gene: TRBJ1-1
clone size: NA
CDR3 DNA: TGTGCCAGCAGCTTGGGGCCCTCGGGTTTCTTT
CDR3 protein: CASSLGPSGFF

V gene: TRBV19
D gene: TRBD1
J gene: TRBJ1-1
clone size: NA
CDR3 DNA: TGTGCCAGTAGTTTGGGATCAGGGGGCACTATGAACACTGAAGCTTTCTTT
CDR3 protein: CASSLGSGGTMNTEAFF

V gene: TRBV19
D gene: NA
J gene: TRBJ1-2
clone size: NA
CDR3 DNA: TGTGCCAGTAGTATATCGTTAGGGGGTTCCAACTATGGCTACACCTTC
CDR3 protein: CASSISLGGSNYGYTF

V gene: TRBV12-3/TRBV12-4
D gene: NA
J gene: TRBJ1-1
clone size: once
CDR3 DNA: TGTGCCAGCAGTTTAGAGGACGGGAACACTGAAGCTTTCTTT
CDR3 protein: CASSLEDGNTEAFF

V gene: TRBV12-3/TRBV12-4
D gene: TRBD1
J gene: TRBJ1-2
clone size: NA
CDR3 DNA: TGTGCCAGCAGCCCCGCCGGGACAGGGGGCCTCTATGGCTACACCTTC
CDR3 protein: CASSPAGTGGLYGYTF

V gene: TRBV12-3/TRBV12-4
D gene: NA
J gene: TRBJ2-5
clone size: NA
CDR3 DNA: TGTGCCAGCAGTTTACATCCTGGGGAGACCCAGTACTTC
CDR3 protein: CASSLHPGETQYF

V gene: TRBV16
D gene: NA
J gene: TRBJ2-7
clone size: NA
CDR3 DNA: TGTGCCAGCAGCCAACCAGGCCTCTACGAGCAGTACTTC
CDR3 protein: CASSQPGLYEQYF

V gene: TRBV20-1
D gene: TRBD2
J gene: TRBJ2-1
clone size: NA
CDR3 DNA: TGCAGTGCTAGACAAGGGAAAGGGGAGGGCAATGAGCAGTTCTTC
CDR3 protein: CSARQGKGEGNEQFF

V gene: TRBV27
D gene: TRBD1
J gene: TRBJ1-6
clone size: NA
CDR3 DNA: TGTGCCAGCAGAGGGACAGGGGTGCTCTCCCATAATTCACCCCTCCACTTT
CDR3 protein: CASRGTGVLSHNSPLHF

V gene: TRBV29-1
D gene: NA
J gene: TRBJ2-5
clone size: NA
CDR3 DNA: TGCAGCGTCGACGGGGCTTTAGGGTTGGGTGAGACCCAGTACTTC
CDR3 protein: CSVDGALGLGETQYF

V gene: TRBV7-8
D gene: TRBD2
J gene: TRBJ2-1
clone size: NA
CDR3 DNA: TGTGCCAGCAGCTGGGGACTAGCGGGGCCTCGCTCCTACAATGAGCAGTTCTTC
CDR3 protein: CASSWGLAGPRSYNEQFF

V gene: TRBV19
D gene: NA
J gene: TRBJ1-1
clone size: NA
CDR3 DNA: TGTGCCAGTTGGGGGGAGGAAACTGAAGCTTTCTTT
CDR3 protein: CASWGEETEAFF

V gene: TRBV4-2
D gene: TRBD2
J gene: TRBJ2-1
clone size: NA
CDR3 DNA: TGTGCCAGCAGCCAAGACGGACTAGCGGCCCACAATGAGCAGTTCTTC
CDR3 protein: CASSQDGLAAHNEQFF

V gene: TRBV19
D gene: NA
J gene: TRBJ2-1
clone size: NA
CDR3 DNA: TGTGCCAGTAGTATAGGGTGGGGCAATGAGCAGTTCTTC
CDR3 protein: CASSIGWGNEQFF

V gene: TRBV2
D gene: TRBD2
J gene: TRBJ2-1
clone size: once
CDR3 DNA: TGTGCCAGCAGTGATCCGGGACTAGGCAATGAGCAGTTCTTC
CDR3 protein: CASSDPGLGNEQFF

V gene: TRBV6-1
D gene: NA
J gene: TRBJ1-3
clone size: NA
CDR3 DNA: TGTGCCAGCAGCCAGCTTGAGGGAACCTCTGGAAACACCATATATTTT
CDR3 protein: CASSQLEGTSGNTIYF

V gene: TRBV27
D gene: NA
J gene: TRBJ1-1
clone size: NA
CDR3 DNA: TGTGCCAGCAGTTTACCGCACTCCACTGAAGCTTTCTTT
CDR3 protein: CASSLPHSTEAFF

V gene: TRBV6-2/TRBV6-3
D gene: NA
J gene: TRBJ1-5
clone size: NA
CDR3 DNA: TGTGCCAGCACCCGCTCGGGCCAGGGTGGTCAGCCCCAGCATTTT
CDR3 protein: CASTRSGQGGQPQHF

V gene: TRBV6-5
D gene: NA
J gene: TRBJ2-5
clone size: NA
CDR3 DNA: TGTGCCAGCAGTTACACCCCAATGCAGGGTCATGTGGGAGAGACCCAGTACTTC
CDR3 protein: CASSYTPMQGHVGETQYF

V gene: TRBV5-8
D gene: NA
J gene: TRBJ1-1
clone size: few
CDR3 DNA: TGTGCCAGCAGCCAAACCCCGGGACAACTCACTGAAGCTTTCTTT
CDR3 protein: CASSQTPGQLTEAFF

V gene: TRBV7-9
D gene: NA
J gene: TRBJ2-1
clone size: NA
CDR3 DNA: TGTGCCAGCAGCTTAGAAGTGGGCCTACACAATGAGCAGTTCTTC
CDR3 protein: CASSLEVGLHNEQFF

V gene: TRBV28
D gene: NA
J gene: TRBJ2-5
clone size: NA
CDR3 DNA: TGTGCCAGCACCTCTAGGTTGAGAGAGACCCAGTACTTC
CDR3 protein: CASTSRLRETQYF

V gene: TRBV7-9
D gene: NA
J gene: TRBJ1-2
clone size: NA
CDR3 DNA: TGTGCCAGCAGCTCGGACGAATCTCGCCCCTATGGCTACACCTTC
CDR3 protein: CASSSDESRPYGYTF

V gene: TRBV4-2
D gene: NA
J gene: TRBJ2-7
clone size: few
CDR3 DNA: TGTGCCAGCAGCCAGGGACGTGGATCCTCCTACGAGCAGTACTTC
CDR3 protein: CASSQGRGSSYEQYF

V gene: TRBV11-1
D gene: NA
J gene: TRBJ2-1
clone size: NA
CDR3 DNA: TGTGCCAGCAGCTTAGTTTTAGGGAGCGATGAGCAGTTCTTC
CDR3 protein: CASSLVLGSDEQFF

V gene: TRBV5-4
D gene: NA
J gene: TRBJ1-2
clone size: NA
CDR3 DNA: TGTGCCAGCAGCCTGGGGGACGGGAATGCCTATGGCTACACCTTC
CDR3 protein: CASSLGDGNAYGYTF

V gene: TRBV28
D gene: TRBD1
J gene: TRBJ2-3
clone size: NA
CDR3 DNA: TGTGCCAGCAGTCCTCAGGGGGCGCGTCGCACAGATACGCAGTATTTT
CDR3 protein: CASSPQGARRTDTQYF

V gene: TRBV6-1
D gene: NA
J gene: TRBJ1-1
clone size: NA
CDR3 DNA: TGTGCCAGCCGGGATGGCACAGGCCCGAACACTGAAGCTTTCTTT
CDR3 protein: CASRDGTGPNTEAFF

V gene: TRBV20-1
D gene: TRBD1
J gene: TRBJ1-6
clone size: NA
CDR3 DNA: TGCAGTGCTAGCGGACCCGGGACAGGGATTGACCCCCTCCACTTT
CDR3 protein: CSASGPGTGIDPLHF

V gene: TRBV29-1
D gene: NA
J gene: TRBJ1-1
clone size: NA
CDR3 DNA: TGCAGCGTTGGGATTATGAACACTGAAGCTTTCTTT
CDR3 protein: CSVGIMNTEAFF

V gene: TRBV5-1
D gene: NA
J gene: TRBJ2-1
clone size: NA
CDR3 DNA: TGCGCCAGCAGCAAAAAACTAACGATCCTCCCTTCCAATGAGCAGTTCTTC
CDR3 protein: CASSKKLTILPSNEQFF

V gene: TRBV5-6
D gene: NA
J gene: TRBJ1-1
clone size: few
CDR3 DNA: TGTGCCAGCAGTCCAGGGTTGAACACTGAAGCTTTCTTT
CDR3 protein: CASSPGLNTEAFF

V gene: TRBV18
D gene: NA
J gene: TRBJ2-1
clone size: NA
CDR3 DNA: TGTGCCAGCTCACCACCGGACGGAACCTCCTACAATGAGCAGTTCTTC
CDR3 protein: CASSPPDGTSYNEQFF

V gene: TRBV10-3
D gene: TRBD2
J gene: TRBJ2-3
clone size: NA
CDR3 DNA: TGTGCCATCTACGCGGGGGAGTCAGATACGCAGTATTTT
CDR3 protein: CAIYAGESDTQYF

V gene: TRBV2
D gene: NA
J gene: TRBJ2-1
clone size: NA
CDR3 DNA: TGTGCCAGCAGTGAATTAGTGACCGCCCTTGCTTACAATGAGCAGTTCTTC
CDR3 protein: CASSELVTALAYNEQFF

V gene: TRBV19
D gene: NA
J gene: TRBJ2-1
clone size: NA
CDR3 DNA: TGTGCCAGTAGTATTGGGCCCTCCTACAATGAGCAGTTCTTC
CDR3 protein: CASSIGPSYNEQFF

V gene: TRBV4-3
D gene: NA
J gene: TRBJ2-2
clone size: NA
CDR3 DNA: TGCGCCAGCAGCCAAGATTCGACAGGGAACACCGGGGAGCTGTTTTTT
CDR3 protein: CASSQDSTGNTGELFF

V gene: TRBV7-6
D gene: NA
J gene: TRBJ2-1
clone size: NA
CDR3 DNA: TGTGCCAGCAGCCAAAAAAGAGGCAATGAGCAGTTCTTC
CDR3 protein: CASSQKRGNEQFF

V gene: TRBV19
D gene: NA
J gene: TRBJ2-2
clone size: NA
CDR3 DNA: TGTGCCAGTAGTATCGTCTTAACCGGGGAGCTGTTTTTT
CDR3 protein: CASSIVLTGELFF

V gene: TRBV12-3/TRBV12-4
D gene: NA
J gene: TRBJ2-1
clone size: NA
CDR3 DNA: TGTGCCAGCAGTTCGGGACTCAGAGATGAGCAGTTCTTC
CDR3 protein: CASSSGLRDEQFF